This TCR beta chain was identified during a study of blood T cell repertoires in COVID-19. At the level of the study: Specimens from acute and convalescent COVID-19 originated in the United States, Italy and Spain. PBMCs, B-cell-depleted T cells, or T cells were the source of the cDNA or gDNA that made up the material.

The V end was cut by 4 bases, the J end by 7 bases, with 16 bases between. CDR1 SEHNR and CDR2 FQNEAQ come from the germline V gene (reference sequence). CDR3 size: 14 residues. In the study's own analysis: Cell counts per sample came from amplifying reference gene primers. Here immunoSEQ multiplex PCR was the method, and the copy in TCRdb shows in-frame clones only, minus some. D and trimming come from the DNA, and the V and J calls and clone size come from that table. This repertoire shows under 250,000 clones, around nine tenths found once; its top ten account for around 2.9%. Sequenced input: peripheral blood. The genes are TRBV7-9 and TRBJ1-1, with no clear D. The receptor comes from a woman between 55 and 75 years old with acute or convalescent COVID-19. This CDR3 reads CASSSGSRIIEAFF. For the CDR3, the DNA is TGTGCCAGCAGCTCAGGTAGTCGCATAATTGAAGCTTTCTTT.